Listed below are T cell receptor beta chains from one sample, sequenced in a study of metastatic and nonmetastatic thyroid tumors. MiXCR was used by TCRdb to re-call the PCR reads. This sample has 30,000 to 40,000 clones; 25% to 30% occur once, and the top ten carry approximately 8%. Sequencing input: blood. The source of these receptors is a female donor with papillary thyroid cancer or a benign thyroid nodule (not recorded which). Some clones in this sample may be carry-over from other donors' samples. Each CDR3 is given with its conserved first and last residue. The D gene is left open where the match is weak. Size is omitted from some rows. Given values are once, few, many or a class for expanded clones.

TRBJ2-7,TRBD2,TRBV20-1,-,TGCAGTGCCCGTGACCTAGCGGGGCACTACGAGCAGTACTTC,CSARDLAGHYEQYF
TRBJ2-7,-,TRBV11-2,-,TGTGCCAGCAGCTCCCCGCGACAGGTCCCGTCCTACGAGCAGTACTTC,CASSSPRQVPSYEQYF
TRBJ1-2,-,TRBV28,many,TGTGCCAGCAGTGAGCCTGCCAACTATGGCTACACCTTC,CASSEPANYGYTF
TRBJ2-2,TRBD1,TRBV11-2,many,TGTGCCAGCGGCCTAGGGACAGCGAACACCGGGGAGCTGTTTTTT,CASGLGTANTGELFF
TRBJ2-1,TRBD2,TRBV6-4,many,TGTGCCAGCAGTGGGCAAGCGGGAGCCCCCAATGAGCAGTTCTTC,CASSGQAGAPNEQFF
TRBJ2-1,-,TRBV6-2/TRBV6-3,many,TGTGCCAGCAGGGGACTGGGAAATTACAATGAGCAGTTCTTC,CASRGLGNYNEQFF
TRBJ2-2,-,TRBV5-1,once,TGCGCCAGCAGCTTAAACCCAGGTTCCACCGGGGAGCTGTTTTTT,CASSLNPGSTGELFF
TRBJ2-2,-,TRBV11-1,many,TGTGCCAGCAGCTTAGCCGAGGTCCTCAACACCGGGGAGCTGTTTTTT,CASSLAEVLNTGELFF
TRBJ1-4,TRBD1,TRBV9,many,TGTGCCAGCAGCGCCGAGACAGGGGGGAATGAAAAACTGTTTTTT,CASSAETGGNEKLFF
TRBJ1-5,-,TRBV5-1,once,TGCGCCAGCAGCGGCGGACATGGGGCCAATCAGCCCCAGCACTTT,CASSGGHGANQPQHF
TRBJ2-5,-,TRBV7-9,many,TGTGCCAGCAGCTTAGCGCGTCGGGTAGCGGAAGAGACCCAGTACTTC,CASSLARRVAEETQYF
TRBJ1-5,-,TRBV20-1,many,TGCAGTGCTAGAGATGTGGGAGGGGAGGGCAATCAGCCCCAGCATTTT,CSARDVGGEGNQPQHF
TRBJ1-1,-,TRBV7-9,many,TGTGCCAGCAGAGGGGGAATGAACACTGAAGCTTTCTTT,CASRGGMNTEAFF
TRBJ2-7,TRBD1,TRBV20-1,-,TGCAGTGCTTTTAAAGGACAGGGTGGCTACGAGCAGTACTTC,CSAFKGQGGYEQYF
TRBJ2-7,TRBD2,TRBV9,-,TGTGCCAGCAGCGCCCGGAGGGAGGGAATCTACGAGCAGTACTTC,CASSARREGIYEQYF
TRBJ2-2,TRBD1,TRBV5-5,-,TGTGCCAGCAGCCTGGGGGACAGGGGCCGCGGGGAGCTGTTTTTT,CASSLGDRGRGELFF
TRBJ2-6,TRBD1,TRBV14,many,TGTGCCAGCAGCACCCGGGACAGGACTAAGTCTGGGGCCAACGTCCTGACTTTC,CASSTRDRTKSGANVLTF
TRBJ2-7,TRBD2,TRBV27,-,TGTGCCACCAAGGGACTAGCGGGAGTTCAAGGCGAGCAGTACTTC,CATKGLAGVQGEQYF
TRBJ2-6,-,TRBV9,-,TGTGCCAGAAGCGTATCTGGGGCCAACGTCCTAACTTTC,CARSVSGANVLTF
TRBJ1-1,-,TRBV30,many,TGTGCCTGGAGTGTCGGCAGGGGAAGTGAAGCTTTCTTT,CAWSVGRGSEAFF
TRBJ2-1,-,TRBV7-3,many,TGTGCCAGCAGCTTGGTCTCCCGGAATGAGCAGTTCTTC,CASSLVSRNEQFF
TRBJ2-1,TRBD2,TRBV12-3/TRBV12-4,-,TGTGCCAGCAGCCGGACTAGCGGGCGACACAATGAGCAGTTCTTC,CASSRTSGRHNEQFF
TRBJ2-1,-,TRBV9,few,TGTGCCAGCAGCGTAGTGGTTGGGGGAGTCTCCTACAATGAGCAGTTCTTC,CASSVVVGGVSYNEQFF
TRBJ1-5,TRBD1,TRBV30,many,TGTGCCTGGAGTGACAGGGGGAGTCAGCCCCAGCATTTT,CAWSDRGSQPQHF
TRBJ2-7,TRBD2,TRBV28,medium-sized,TGTGCCAGCAGTCGGGGACTAGCGGGGCAGTACGAGCAGTACTTC,CASSRGLAGQYEQYF
TRBJ2-7,-,TRBV6-1,few,TGTGCCAGAAGGATAGGGCGGGAGAGGGGGAACTACGAGCAGTACTTC,CARRIGRERGNYEQYF
TRBJ1-2,-,TRBV25-1,few,TGTGCCAGCAGAGAGGGACTATGCGGCTACACCTTC,CASREGLCGYTF
TRBJ2-7,-,TRBV7-9,-,TGTGCCAGCATCCCACAGTGTTTCTACGAGCAGTACTTC,CASIPQCFYEQYF
TRBJ2-1,-,TRBV5-1,-,TGCGCCAGCAGCTTGACGCGGGATGGGCATGAGCAGTTCTTC,CASSLTRDGHEQFF
TRBJ2-2,-,TRBV6-4,many,TGTGCCAGCAGTGGGGGCCTGGACACCGGGGAGCTGTTTTTT,CASSGGLDTGELFF
TRBJ2-2,TRBD2,TRBV20-1,-,TGCAGTGCTCAGGTACTGGCGGGAGACACCGGGGAGCTGTTTTTT,CSAQVLAGDTGELFF
TRBJ1-1,-,TRBV5-1,few,TGCGCCAGCAGCTTGGAAGTGGGCACTGAAGCTTTCTTT,CASSLEVGTEAFF
TRBJ2-5,-,TRBV6-1,many,TGTGCCACCCTGAGTGGAGAGACCCAGTACTTC,CATLSGETQYF
TRBJ2-1,TRBD2,TRBV11-2,many,TGTGCCAGCAGCTTAGATTCGGCGGGAGTCTACAATGAGCAGTTCTTC,CASSLDSAGVYNEQFF
TRBJ1-1,TRBD1,TRBV30,many,TGTGCCTGGAGTGTAGGGACAGGCTTTATGAACACTGAAGCTTTCTTT,CAWSVGTGFMNTEAFF
TRBJ1-1,-,TRBV18,-,TGTGCCAGCTCACCAGACGAAACTGAAGCTTTCTTT,CASSPDETEAFF
TRBJ2-5,TRBD2,TRBV4-2,many,TGTGCCAGCAGCCAAGATCTCGTCAGTAGCGGGGGGGCGGGTGAGACCCAGTACTTC,CASSQDLVSSGGAGETQYF
TRBJ1-2,-,TRBV6-2/TRBV6-3,medium-sized,TGTGCCAGCACCCCCGTTGGGCAGGGAGCATTCTATGGCTACACCTTC,CASTPVGQGAFYGYTF
TRBJ2-3,-,TRBV6-5,many,TGTGCCAGCAGTTACTCGCGCGGGATGGGATTCACAGATACGCAGTATTTT,CASSYSRGMGFTDTQYF
TRBJ2-1,-,TRBV30,many,TGTGCCTGGAGTGAAGTAAGCAATGAGCAGTTCTTC,CAWSEVSNEQFF
TRBJ1-4,-,TRBV11-2,once,TGTGCCAGCACATCCGAGGGGAATAAACTGTTTTTT,CASTSEGNKLFF
TRBJ1-1,-,TRBV7-3,-,TGTGCCAGCAGCCCCCCGGGTGCAGAGAACACTGAAGCTTTCTTT,CASSPPGAENTEAFF
TRBJ1-2,-,TRBV20-1,medium-sized,TGCAGTGCTCCACCGGGACGTCCGAGGGGAAACTATGGCTACACCTTC,CSAPPGRPRGNYGYTF
TRBJ2-7,-,TRBV4-1,medium-sized,TGCGCCAGCAGCCAGGTTCCCTACGAGCAGTACTTC,CASSQVPYEQYF
TRBJ2-7,TRBD2,TRBV19,few,TGTGCCAGTAGCGTCGTGGGGGGGTCCTATGAGCAGTACTTC,CASSVVGGSYEQYF
TRBJ1-2,-,TRBV5-1,-,TGCGCCAGCAGCTTGGACTTGCGGGCCCATGGCTACACCTTC,CASSLDLRAHGYTF